This T cell receptor beta chain was obtained from a study of a mutant IDH1 vaccine in newly diagnosed glioma. Study overall: Eight vaccine doses were administered to patients at weeks 1, 3, 5, 7, 11, 15, 19 and 23. Every participant had undergone radiotherapy, temozolomide, or both before, and most underwent both.

For this clone: The antigen is undetermined.

The assay was immunoSEQ multiplex PCR, and TCRdb's table has in-frame clones only and misses some. Of 60,000 or so clones listed, about 86% are singletons. The CDR3 is 16 amino acids. V was clipped by 6 bases and J by 1 base, with 19 bases between them. CDR1 is LNHDA, CDR2 SQIVND, per germline (reference sequence). Time point here: week 5, during vaccination. In the vaccine, a single dose held 300 ug of the mutant IDH1 20-mer peptide, along with topical imiquimod. The rearrangement links TRBV19 to TRBJ2-7; a weak D match, TRBD1 (6 bases). This clonotype was obtained from a woman in her fifties or sixties with glioma. The sample consisted of PBMCs, taken from a glioma patient whose treatment included an IDH1 peptide vaccine. The CDR3 reads CASSRTWTDRSYEQYF. For the CDR3, the DNA is TGTGCCAGTAGCCGGACATGGACAGACCGATCCTACGAGCAGTACTTC.